Sequencing of this T cell receptor (beta chain) was carried out in a study of OX40 agonist ivuxolimab in advanced cancers. Overall study context: Every 2 weeks, patients received ivuxolimab intravenously, dosed at 0.01 to 10 mg/kg. Study results and caveats: Expanded clones were, on average, more numerous in CD8+ T cells than in CD4+. In a subset of nonresponders, normalized T-cell clonal expansion was also low. Antigen specificity of clonally expanded peripheral T cells was not established.

With respect to this clone: Antigen unknown.

Assay: immunoSEQ multiplex PCR; the TCRdb copy retains only in-frame clones and omits some. The table records fewer than 55,000 clones, about 86% of them present only once. V lost 0 bases and J 2 bases, leaving 8 bases between the germline ends. The V gene's germline CDR1 is SGHNT and CDR2 YYREEE (reference sequence). There are 14 residues in the CDR3. This sequence originates from an adult with an advanced solid tumor such as melanoma, head and neck, liver or kidney cancer. The J gene is TRBJ2-5, the V gene TRBV5-4; TRBD2 might be the D (5 bases). The material was CD4+ or CD8+ T cells sorted from blood, obtained in a trial of the OX40 agonist ivuxolimab. Here the CDR3 reads CASSLELGQETQYF. In DNA form, the CDR3 reads TGTGCCAGCAGCTTGGAACTAGGACAAGAGACCCAGTACTTC.